These 31 T cell receptor beta chains came from one sample sequenced in a study of spatial heterogeneity in lung cancer. TCRdb used MiXCR to reprocess the 5' RACE reads, holding one entry per CDR3 protein. The table has more than 80,000 distinct CDR3 sequences, approximately 12% seen once. Time point here: sample taken at primary tumor resection. The sample was PBMCs, taken at surgery. The receptors here all came from a male donor with early-stage non-small cell lung cancer.

The rearrangement uses TRBV27 and TRBJ2-7; D remains unclear. Germline V gene data show CDR1 as MNHEY and CDR2 as SMNVEV (reference sequence). The CDR3 spans 14 residues. Trimming took off 1 base at V and 5 bases at J, with 12 bases between the two ends. CDR3 in DNA: TGTGCCAGCAGTTTATATACTGGGCACAACGAGCAGTACTTC. This codes for CASSLYTGHNEQYF.

This clonotype was seen only a few times. V is TRBV9 and J is TRBJ2-5; 9 positions match TRBD2. V was clipped by 0 bases and J by 4 bases; unmatched bases: 10. The CDR3 spans 17 residues. Germline V lookup: CDR1 SGDLS, CDR2 YYNGEE. CDR3 amino acids: CASSVDASGIRGETQYF. The CDR3 DNA sequence: TGTGCCAGCAGCGTAGATGCTAGCGGGATCAGAGGAGAGACCCAGTACTTC.

This clonotype was seen ten or more times. The chain employs TRBV27 and TRBJ1-1; no firm D call. From germline, CDR1 is MNHEY and CDR2 SMNVEV (reference sequence). Trimming left V 0 bases short and J 8 bases short, with 10 bases between. This CDR3 is 13 amino acids long. This chain's CDR3 is CASSLSSGAEAFF. CDR3 DNA sequence: TGTGCCAGCAGTTTATCCTCTGGTGCCGAAGCTTTCTTT.

This clonotype occurred many times. The chain joins TRBV7-6 to TRBJ2-5; 7 positions agree with TRBD2. V lost 0 bases and J lost 7; bases outside the gene matches: 8. Per germline, CDR1 SGHVS and CDR2 FNYEAQ. The CDR3 totals 15 residues. The chain's CDR3 is CASSLAGGFAGTQYF. DNA of the CDR3: TGTGCCAGCAGCTTAGCGGGGGGGTTCGCCGGGACCCAGTACTTC.

This clonotype was seen ten or more times. V usage is TRBV24-1 and J usage is TRBJ2-1, with 10 nucleotides matching TRBD1. Germline V gene lookup returns CDR1 KGHDR and CDR2 SFDVKD. This CDR3 has 14 amino acids. V dropped 7 bases and J dropped 6; count of bases not matched to a gene: 5. Here the CDR3 DNA reads TGTGCCACCAGGACAGGGGGCATGGGCAATGAGCAGTTCTTC. Translating it yields CATRTGGMGNEQFF.

The chain joins TRBV20-1 to TRBJ1-2; D remains unclear. Germline CDR1 reads DFQATT; CDR2 reads SNEGSKA (reference sequence). The CDR3 spans 18 residues. The V gene lost 3 bases and the J gene lost 0 bases, with 23 bases spanning the gap. This CDR3 reads CSASDLGLPNLPNYGYTF. CDR3 sequence (DNA): TGCAGTGCTAGTGACCTGGGGTTACCTAACCTTCCTAACTATGGCTACACCTTC.

Many counts were recorded for this clonotype. The chain has TRBV28 and TRBJ1-2; D is ambiguous. Germline V gene sequence: CDR1 MDHEN, CDR2 SYDVKM. This CDR3 has 14 amino acids. Trimming shortened V by 6 bases and J by 4 bases, and 15 bases separated the two germline ends. The CDR3 spells CASREERRTYGYTF. Written as DNA, the CDR3 is TGTGCCAGCAGGGAGGAACGGCGGACCTATGGCTACACCTTC.

This clonotype has just a few counts. The gene calls are TRBV15 and TRBJ1-5; perhaps TRBD1 as D (6 bases). This CDR3 has 15 amino acids. Looked up from germline, CDR1 is LNHNV and CDR2 is YYDKDF (reference sequence). Between the trimmed V and J ends, which lost 3 bases and 4 bases, there was a span of 13 bases. CDR3 sequence: CATSRLITGNQPQHF. The CDR3 region has the DNA TGTGCCACCAGCAGGCTCATCACAGGGAATCAGCCCCAGCATTTT. The complete variable domain, with remaining parts taken from reference TRBV15 and TRBJ1-5, reads DAMVIQNPRYQVTQFGKPVTLSCSQTLNHNVMYWYQQKSSQAPKLLFHYYDKDFNNEADTPDNFQSRRPNTSFCFLDIRSPGLGDTAMYLCATSRLITGNQPQHFGDGTRLSIL.

V is TRBV10-3 and J is TRBJ2-1; 11 bases match TRBD2. V shed 5 bases and J 2 bases; nucleotides not matched to a gene: 14. CDR3 length: 19 amino acids. CDR1 is ENHRY, CDR2 SYGVKD, per germline. The CDR3 DNA reads as TGTGCCATCAGTTCAGACCCCGGCGCTAGCGGGAGGCCCTACAATGAGCAGTTCTTC. This sequence encodes CAISSDPGASGRPYNEQFF.

This clonotype came up once. With a much larger clone just one base away, this may be a read error. The conserved final phenylalanine or tryptophan is absent from the CDR3, which likely points to a read error. The chain uses TRBV28 and TRBJ1-1; the D gene is possibly TRBD1 (5 bases). The CDR3 is 14 residues long. In germline, CDR1 is MDHEN, CDR2 SYDVKM. V lost 7 bases, J lost 4 bases, and 16 bases lay in between. The CDR3 loop is CASTPPARGTEAFL. The CDR3 region has the DNA TGTGCCAGCACCCCTCCGGCAAGGGGCACTGAAGCTTTCCTT.

This clonotype has only a few counts. The rearrangement joins TRBV20-1 to TRBJ1-5; 7 nucleotides match TRBD1. CDR3 length: 16 amino acids. Germline V gene data show CDR1 as DFQATT and CDR2 as SNEGSKA (reference sequence). Trimming at V came to 2 bases and at J to 0 bases, leaving 7 bases not matched to a gene. As DNA, the CDR3 is TGCAGTGCTAGATATACCGGGACAGATAGCAATCAGCCCCAGCATTTT. It is translated as CSARYTGTDSNQPQHF.

A few counts support this clonotype. The gene calls are TRBV29-1 and TRBJ2-7; 9 positions match TRBD2. CDR3 size: 15 residues. J lost 4 bases, V lost 1 base, and 8 bases had no gene match. Germline V CDR1 and CDR2: SQVTM, ANQGSEA. CDR3 sequence reads: CSVEAAAGGPYEQYF. For the CDR3, the DNA is TGCAGCGTTGAAGCTGCGGCGGGGGGGCCGTACGAGCAGTACTTC.

The J gene is TRBJ1-5, the V gene TRBV29-1, with D hard to call. The V end lost 2 bases, the J end lost 0 bases, and 5 bases lay between the germline ends. Per germline, CDR1 SQVTM and CDR2 ANQGSEA. The CDR3 runs to 13 residues. The CDR3 region is CSVEMGSNQPQHF. CDR3 nucleotide sequence: TGCAGCGTTGAAATGGGTAGCAATCAGCCCCAGCATTTT.

This clonotype was counted only a few times. As DNA, the CDR3 is TGTGCCAGCAGTTACTCCAGGGGGCTTAACACTGAAGCTTTCTTT. Protein sequence: CASSYSRGLNTEAFF. The chain carries TRBV6-2 or TRBV6-3 and TRBJ1-1; 8 bases match TRBD1. Germline trimming cut 0 bases from V and 2 bases from J; bases unmatched to any gene: 2. The CDR3 length is 15 residues. Germline CDR1 is MNHEY and CDR2 is SVGEGT.

This clonotype was seen more than once but under ten times. The chain uses TRBV5-4 and TRBJ2-3; tentatively, D is TRBD1 (6 bases). V dropped 4 bases and J dropped 3 bases, with 9 bases sitting between them. The CDR3 contains 13 residues. Per germline, CDR1 SGHNT and CDR2 YYREEE (reference sequence). In DNA form, the CDR3 reads TGTGCCAGCAGCACAACAGGGACAGATACGCAGTATTTT. Translation: CASSTTGTDTQYF. The full variable domain, rest sourced from reference TRBV5-4 and TRBJ2-3, is ETGVTQSPTHLIKTRGQQVTLRCSSQSGHNTVSWYQQALGQGPQFIFQYYREEENGRGNFPPRFSGLQFPNYSSELNVNALELDDSALYLCASSTTGTDTQYFGPGTRLTVL.

This chain uses TRBV2 with TRBJ2-2; D possibly uses TRBD1 or TRBD2 (5 bases each). Germline CDR1 reads SNHLY; CDR2 reads FYNNEI. CDR3 size: 16 residues. Trimming stripped 4 bases from V and 0 bases from J, with 12 bases between. CDR3 coding DNA: TGTGCCAGCAGTGTTCGCAGGGACGCGAACACCGGGGAGCTGTTTTTT. Translating it yields CASSVRRDANTGELFF.

The sample holds many counts of this clonotype. This sequence joins TRBV21-1 and TRBJ2-7. TRBV21-1 is labeled a pseudogene. This CDR3 contains 14 residues. CDR3 residues: CASIHQADIYEQYF. In DNA, the CDR3 is TGTGCCAGCATCCACCAGGCCGATATCTACGAGCAGTACTTC.

This clonotype showed up just a few times. The rearrangement uses TRBV27 and TRBJ2-2; 7 bases match TRBD2. Germline V gene sequence: CDR1 MNHEY, CDR2 SMNVEV (reference sequence). The CDR3 has 17 amino acids. V shed 5 bases, J shed 2 bases, and the junction held 11 bases outside the gene matches. The CDR3 here is CASSLHAAGVNTGELFF. Here the CDR3 DNA reads TGTGCCAGCAGTCTCCACGCGGCGGGAGTCAACACCGGGGAGCTGTTTTTT.

This clonotype appeared many times. CDR3 coding DNA: TGTGCCAGCAGGGTACAGGGGACCCATGAAGCTTTCTTT. This codes for CASRVQGTHEAFF. The chain is built from TRBV6-2 or TRBV6-3 and TRBJ1-1; TRBD1 matches 7 bases. CDR1 and CDR2 (germline): MNHEY, SVGEGT. V lost 6 bases, J lost 7 bases, and 8 bases stayed unmatched. This CDR3 region has 13 residues.

The sample holds a few counts of this clonotype. The V gene is TRBV3-1, the J gene TRBJ1-1; 9 bases align to TRBD1. With V trimmed by 3 bases and J by 4 bases, 3 bases remained unmatched. Per the germline V gene, CDR1 is LGHDT and CDR2 is YNNKEL (reference sequence). This CDR3 region has 14 residues. This chain's CDR3 is CASSQNRGLTEAFF. The CDR3 nucleotides are TGTGCCAGCAGCCAGAACAGGGGGCTCACTGAAGCTTTCTTT.

The chain uses TRBV20-1 and TRBJ2-3; D call uncertain. The germline V gene has CDR1 DFQATT and CDR2 SNEGSKA (reference sequence). Trimming shortened V by 7 bases and J by 1 base, and 9 bases separated the two germline ends. The CDR3 covers 12 residues. CDR3 sequence reads: CSVPVRTDTQYF. The CDR3 nucleotides are TGCAGTGTACCAGTTCGCACAGATACGCAGTATTTT.

This clonotype has a count of ten or more. The chain couples TRBV20-1 to TRBJ2-1, with D tentatively TRBD2 (6 bases). V dropped 4 bases and J dropped 6 bases, with 13 bases sitting between them. Germline V gene lookup returns CDR1 DFQATT and CDR2 SNEGSKA (reference sequence). This CDR3 is built from 13 residues. In nucleotides, the CDR3 is TGCAGTGCTATACGTCTAGCGCGCAATGAGCAGTTCTTC. Its protein product is CSAIRLARNEQFF.

This clonotype was counted a few times. The CDR3 nucleotides read TGCGCCAGCAGTACTAGAGTCTCTGGGGCCAACGTCCTGACTTTC. It translates to CASSTRVSGANVLTF. The chain employs TRBV5-1 and TRBJ2-6, with a possible D match to TRBD2 (5 bases). This CDR3 contains 15 residues. CDR1 is SGHRS and CDR2 is YFSETQ in the germline V gene. Trimming shortened V by 5 bases and J by 0 bases, and 9 bases separated the two germline ends.

The chain joins TRBV7-8 to TRBJ1-1; a weak D match, TRBD1 (6 bases). The germline CDR1 and CDR2 sequences are SGHVS and FQNEAQ. CDR3 length: 15 amino acids. The V end was cut by 1 base, the J end by 4 bases, with 13 bases between. The CDR3 DNA sequence: TGTGCCAGCAGCTTAGGAGGGGGGCCGGGCACTGAAGCTTTCTTT. This sequence encodes CASSLGGGPGTEAFF.

This clonotype was picked up a small number of times. V gene TRBV2 combines with J gene TRBJ2-2, with 9 positions matching TRBD1. This CDR3 spans 15 amino acids. V lost 6 bases to trimming and J lost 5 bases; unmatched junction nucleotides: 7. CDR1 is SNHLY and CDR2 is FYNNEI in the germline V gene. Here the CDR3 reads CASRAGTGITGELFF. The CDR3 DNA is TGTGCCAGCAGGGCCGGGACAGGGATAACCGGGGAGCTGTTTTTT.

The chain couples TRBV7-2 to TRBJ2-3; 7 bases line up with TRBD1. The ends lost 5 bases at V and 1 base at J; junction bases unmatched: 9. The germline CDR1 and CDR2 sequences are SGHTA and FQGNSA. This CDR3 is built from 16 residues. The CDR3 protein is CASSATGVPRTDTQYF. The CDR3 DNA sequence: TGTGCCAGCAGCGCCACAGGGGTCCCACGCACAGATACGCAGTATTTT.

This clonotype was counted between two and nine times. The chain recombines TRBV7-9 with TRBJ1-6; D remains ambiguous. This CDR3 spans 15 amino acids. V lost 2 bases and J 5 bases, leaving 10 bases between the germline ends. CDR1 and CDR2 from the germline V gene are SEHNR and FQNEAQ (reference sequence). For the CDR3, the DNA is TGTGCCAGCAGCTTATCCGGCAGGAATAATTCACCCCTCCACTTT. Translation: CASSLSGRNNSPLHF. The variable domain in full, completed from reference TRBV7-9 and TRBJ1-6, reads DTGVSQNPRHKITKRGQNVTFRCDPISEHNRLYWYRQTLGQGPEFLTYFQNEAQLEKSRLLSDRFSAERPKGSFSTLEIQRTEQGDSAMYLCASSLSGRNNSPLHFGNGTRLTVT.

This clonotype was seen many times. The chain uses TRBV9 and TRBJ2-1; D possibly corresponds to TRBD1 (5 bases). The CDR3 spans 14 residues. Germline CDR1 is SGDLS and CDR2 is YYNGEE. V was shortened by 0 bases and J by 8 bases, with 12 bases between the two germline ends. This chain's CDR3 is CASSVEWGPYEQFF. The CDR3, as DNA: TGTGCCAGCAGCGTAGAATGGGGCCCCTATGAGCAGTTCTTC.

This clonotype was seen repeatedly, ten times or more. V is TRBV28 and J is TRBJ1-1; TRBD1 agrees at 7 bases. From germline, CDR1 is MDHEN and CDR2 SYDVKM. The CDR3 contains 14 residues. The junction had 7 bases not matched to a gene; V was cut back by 5 bases and J by 4 bases. CDR3 coding DNA: TGTGCCAGCAGTGGGACAGCGAGGGGCACTGAAGCTTTCTTT. Its protein is CASSGTARGTEAFF.

J is TRBJ2-3 and V is TRBV27; no reliable D call. Looked up from germline, CDR1 is MNHEY and CDR2 is SMNVEV (reference sequence). The CDR3 is 13 amino acids. V gave up 6 bases and J gave up 2 bases, with 9 bases separating them. As DNA, the CDR3 is TGTGCCAGCAGCCATCACTCCACAGATACGCAGTATTTT. The encoded protein is CASSHHSTDTQYF.

The rearrangement links TRBV5-1 to TRBJ2-2, with TRBD1 matching over 12 bases. The CDR3 is 16 residues long. Germline trimming cut 2 bases from V and 4 bases from J; bases unmatched to any gene: 3. CDR1 is SGHRS, CDR2 YFSETQ, per germline. CDR3 DNA: TGCGCCAGCAGCTTAGAGGGACAGGGGGCCACCGGGGAGCTGTTTTTT. This codes for CASSLEGQGATGELFF.